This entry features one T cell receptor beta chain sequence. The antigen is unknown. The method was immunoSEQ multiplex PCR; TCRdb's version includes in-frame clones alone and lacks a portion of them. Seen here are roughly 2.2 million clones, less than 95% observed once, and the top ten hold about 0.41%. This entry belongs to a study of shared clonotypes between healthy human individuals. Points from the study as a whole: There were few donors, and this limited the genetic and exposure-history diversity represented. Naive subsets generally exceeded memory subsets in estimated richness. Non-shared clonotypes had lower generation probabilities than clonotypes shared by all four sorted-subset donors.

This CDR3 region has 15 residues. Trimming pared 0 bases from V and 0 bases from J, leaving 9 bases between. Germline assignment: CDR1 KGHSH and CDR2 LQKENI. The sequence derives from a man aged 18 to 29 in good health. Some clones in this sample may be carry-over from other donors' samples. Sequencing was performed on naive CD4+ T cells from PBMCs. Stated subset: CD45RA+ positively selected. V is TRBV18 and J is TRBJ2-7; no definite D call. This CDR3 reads CASSPPHIGSYEQYF. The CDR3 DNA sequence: TGTGCCAGCTCACCACCCCATATAGGCTCCTACGAGCAGTACTTC.